The 8 T cell receptor beta chains below all came from one sample that was sequenced in a study of blood T cell dynamics during melanoma immunotherapy (TCRdb year 2020). Library generation was performed with the immunoSEQ multiplex PCR assay. As stored in TCRdb, this immuneACCESS dataset retains in-frame rearrangements with V and J assigned. A fraction of the clones does not appear; measured against another copy, unresolved V genes explain less than half of the discrepancy, and the remainder lacks a known reason. Within this sample are thousands of clones, with roughly 84% of them counted one time only. The top ten constitute more than 35% of the sample. Per the publication, the time point label means: pre-treatment baseline. The sequencing here drew on blood, taken from a patient treated with checkpoint blockade. The receptors originated from a human donor with melanoma. Some clones in this sample may be carry-over from other donors' samples.

This clone was recorded only once. This rearrangement joins TRBV2 to TRBJ2-5; weak D call: TRBD1 (6 bases). Trimming took 1 base from V and 4 from J, leaving 13 bases between them. The CDR3 is 15 residues long. Germline values: CDR1 SNHLY, CDR2 FYNNEI. Here the CDR3 reads CASSEEQGVGETQYF. In DNA form, the CDR3 reads TGTGCCAGCAGTGAAGAACAGGGAGTGGGAGAGACCCAGTACTTC. Complete variable domain (other parts from reference TRBV2 and TRBJ2-5): EPEVTQTPSHQVTQMGQEVILRCVPISNHLYFYWYRQILGQKVEFLVSFYNNEISEKSEIFDDQFSVERPDGSNFTLKIRSTKLEDSAMYFCASSEEQGVGETQYFGPGTRLLVL.

This clone appeared once. The chain couples TRBV28 to TRBJ2-2, with 10 bases fitting TRBD2. Germline V CDR1 and CDR2: MDHEN, SYDVKM. The CDR3 runs 18 residues. J gave up 6 bases and V 6 bases, and 16 bases lay outside the gene matches. The CDR3 DNA follows: TGTGCCAGCAGCCTTTTCGGACTAGCGGACAGAAGGGCCGGGGAGCTGTTTTTT. Amino acid sequence: CASSLFGLADRRAGELFF. Full variable domain (rest looked up from reference TRBV28 and TRBJ2-2): DVKVTQSSRYLVKRTGEKVFLECVQDMDHENMFWYRQDPGLGLRLIYFSYDVKMKEKGDIPEGYSVSREKKERFSLILESASTNQTSMYLCASSLFGLADRRAGELFFGEGSRLTVL.

The chain uses TRBV6-6 and TRBJ1-1; D gene ambiguous. Germline assignment: CDR1 MNHNY and CDR2 SVGAGI (reference sequence). The V end was cut by 6 bases, the J end by 1 base, with 12 bases between. The CDR3 is made up of 14 amino acids. CDR3 loop: CASSLLISNTEAFF. The CDR3 bases are TGTGCCAGCAGCCTATTAATCTCGAACACTGAAGCTTTCTTT.

This clone was counted a few times. The chain carries TRBV4-2 and TRBJ1-4; D unclear. The CDR3 length is 15 residues. V lost 4 bases to trimming and J lost 3 bases, with 12 bases between them. Germline V gene sequence: CDR1 LGHNA, CDR2 YNFKEQ. The CDR3 reads CASSLQEAANEKLFF. CDR3 DNA sequence: TGTGCCAGCAGCCTCCAGGAGGCAGCTAATGAAAAACTGTTTTTT.

The CDR3 DNA reads as TGTGCCAGCAGCTTAAGTTTGGGCCACGGAGAGACCCAGTACTTC. Translating it yields CASSLSLGHGETQYF. The V and J genes are TRBV11-2 and TRBJ2-5; D is unresolved. Trimming shortened V by 2 bases and J by 4 bases, and 14 bases separated the two germline ends. The CDR3 runs to 15 residues. CDR1 SGHAT and CDR2 FQNNGV come from the germline V gene.

The chain couples TRBV29-1 to TRBJ1-5; D call uncertain. CDR3 size: 14 residues. Germline assignment: CDR1 SQVTM and CDR2 ANQGSEA. V lost 6 bases and J 0 bases, leaving 12 bases between the germline ends. The CDR3 DNA reads TGCAGCGTCACGGACCCGTATAGCAATCAGCCCCAGCATTTT. Protein sequence: CSVTDPYSNQPQHF.

The chain combines TRBV7-3 with TRBJ1-1, with D maybe TRBD1 (6 bases). The CDR3 has 13 residues. Germline values: CDR1 SGHTA, CDR2 FQGTGA. The V and J ends lost 5 bases and 2 bases respectively, with 9 bases between them. The CDR3 sequence is CASSRDTNTEAFF. In DNA form, the CDR3 reads TGTGCCAGCAGCCGGGACACCAACACTGAAGCTTTCTTT. Variable domain in full (rest from reference TRBV7-3 and TRBJ1-1): GAGVSQTPSNKVTEKGKYVELRCDPISGHTALYWYRQSLGQGPEFLIYFQGTGAADDSGLPNDRFFAVRPEGSVSTLKIQRTERGDSAVYLCASSRDTNTEAFFGQGTRLTVV.

The rearrangement links TRBV6-1 to TRBJ2-1; perhaps TRBD2 as D (5 bases). The CDR3 loop spans 15 amino acids. The germline V gene has CDR1 MNHNS and CDR2 SASEGT. V shed 4 bases and J shed 4 bases, with 14 bases lying between them. CDR3 amino acids: CASSGSSGGYNEQFF. The CDR3 nucleotides read TGTGCCAGCAGTGGGTCCAGCGGCGGTTACAATGAGCAGTTCTTC.